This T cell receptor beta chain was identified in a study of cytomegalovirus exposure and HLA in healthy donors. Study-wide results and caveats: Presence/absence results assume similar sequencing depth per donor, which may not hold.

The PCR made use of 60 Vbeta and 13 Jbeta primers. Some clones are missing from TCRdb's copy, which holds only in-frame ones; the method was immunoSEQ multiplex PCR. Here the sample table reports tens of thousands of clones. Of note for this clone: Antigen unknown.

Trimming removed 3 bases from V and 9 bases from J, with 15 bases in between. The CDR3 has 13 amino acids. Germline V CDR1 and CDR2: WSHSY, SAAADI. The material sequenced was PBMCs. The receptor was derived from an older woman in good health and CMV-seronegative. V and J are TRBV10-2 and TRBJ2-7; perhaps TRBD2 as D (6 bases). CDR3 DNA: TGCGCCAGCAGTGATCGGGACTTCTCGGGGCAGTACTTC. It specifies CASSDRDFSGQYF.